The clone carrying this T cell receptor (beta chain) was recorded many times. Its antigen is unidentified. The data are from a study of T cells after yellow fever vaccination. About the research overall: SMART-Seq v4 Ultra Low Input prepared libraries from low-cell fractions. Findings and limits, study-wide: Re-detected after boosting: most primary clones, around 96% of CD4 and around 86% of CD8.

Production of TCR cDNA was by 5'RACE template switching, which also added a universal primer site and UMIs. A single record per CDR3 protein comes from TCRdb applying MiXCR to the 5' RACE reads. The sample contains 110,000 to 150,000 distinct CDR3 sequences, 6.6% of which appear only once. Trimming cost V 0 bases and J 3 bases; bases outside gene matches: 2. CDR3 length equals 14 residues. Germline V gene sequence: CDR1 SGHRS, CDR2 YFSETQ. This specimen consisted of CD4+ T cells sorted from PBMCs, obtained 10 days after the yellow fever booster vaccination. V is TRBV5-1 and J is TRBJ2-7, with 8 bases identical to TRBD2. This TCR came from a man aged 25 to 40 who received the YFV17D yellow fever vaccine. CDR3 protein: CASSLVLAGYEQYF. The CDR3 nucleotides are TGCGCCAGCAGCTTGGTTCTAGCGGGCTACGAGCAGTACTTC.